This T cell receptor (beta chain) came from a study of T cell changes during pregnancy in multiple sclerosis. This CDR3 contains 16 residues. With 3 bases clipped from V and 7 bases from J, the junction kept 13 bases outside the gene matches. Germline CDR1 LNHDA, CDR2 SQIVND (reference sequence). TCRdb's copy holds only in-frame clones and misses some; the assay was immunoSEQ multiplex PCR. The table lists tens of thousands of clones, more than 80% of them singletons, with 0.86% in the top ten. The source was peripheral blood, collected in the second trimester of pregnancy. The chain is built from TRBV19 and TRBJ2-7, with 9 positions matching TRBD2. The sequence derives from a female donor with multiple sclerosis, enrolled in a pregnancy study. The CDR3 reads CASSMPLAGPQGEQYF. As DNA, the CDR3 is TGTGCCAGTAGTATGCCCCTAGCGGGGCCCCAAGGGGAGCAGTACTTC.